This is a list of T cell receptor beta chains from one sample in a study of tumor-infiltrating lymphocytes in primary liver carcinoma. TCRdb re-analysed the multiplex PCR reads in MiXCR, keeping a single row per CDR3 protein. The sample has tens of thousands of distinct CDR3 sequences, roughly 77% seen once. The sequencing sample was made of tumor-adjacent normal liver tissue. These receptors were collected from a man aged 40-49 years with primary liver carcinoma and hepatitis B virus infection. CDR3s include the opening cysteine and the closing phenylalanine or tryptophan. The D gene is left open where the match is weak. The size of a clone is reported for some rows only, either as once, few or many, or as a class for expanded clones.

clone_size	v_call	j_call	d_call	cdr3_nt	cdr3_aa
NA	TRBV5-1	TRBJ2-1	TRBD2	TGCGCTAGCAGCTCTAGCGGGTGGTACAATGAGCAGTTCTTC	CASSSSGWYNEQFF
NA	TRBV4-3	TRBJ1-1	NA	TGTACCAGCAGCCCTGTGGGCGGGGGAACGAACACTGATGCTTTCTTT	CTSSPVGGGTNTDAFF
few	TRBV30	TRBJ2-1	NA	TGTGCCTGTGGGAGACTTTTTTACAATGAGCAGTTCTTC	CACGRLFYNEQFF
NA	TRBV4-2	TRBJ2-1	NA	TGTGCCAGCAGCCACGCCGGGGGGCAGGGGAACAATGAGTATTTCTTC	CASSHAGGQGNNEYFF
NA	TRBV7-2	TRBJ2-7	NA	TGTGCCAGCAGCTTACTAGACAGACGCTCCTACGAGCAGTACTTC	CASSLLDRRSYEQYF
NA	TRBV29-1	TRBJ2-7	NA	TGCAGCGTGGCATACAGGCTATCCGCCTACGAACTGTACTTC	CSVAYRLSAYELYF
NA	TRBV30	TRBJ1-6	NA	TGTGCCTCCCCCGGCACGGGGAGTTCACCCCTCCACTTT	CASPGTGSSPLHF
NA	TRBV10-3	TRBJ2-7	NA	TGTGCCATCAGTGATAGGCCCCGCTGGGTGTATGACCAGTACTTC	CAISDRPRWVYDQYF
NA	TRBV5-4	TRBJ2-7	TRBD2	TGTGCCAGCAGCAAGACTAGCGGAGGTCGAGGGGCCGGACAGTACTTC	CASSKTSGGRGAGQYF
NA	TRBV29-1	TRBJ2-1	NA	TGCAGCATACGACTATGGGGGTACAATGAGCAGTTCTTC	CSIRLWGYNEQFF
NA	TRBV6-2/TRBV6-3	TRBJ2-5	TRBD2	TGTGTCAGCGGCCATCAAATAGCGGGAGATCAAGAGACCCAGTACTTC	CVSGHQIAGDQETQYF
NA	TRBV5-1	TRBJ2-1	TRBD2	TGCGCCAGCAGAGGGGAGCGGGAAAGTTACAATGAGCAGTTCTTT	CASRGERESYNEQFF
NA	TRBV6-6	TRBJ2-1	NA	TGTACCATCAGCCCCGAGCGTACCTACAATGAACAGTTCTTC	CTISPERTYNEQFF
NA	TRBV12-3/TRBV12-4	TRBJ2-4	TRBD1	TGTGCCAGCTGTGGGACAGAGCTAGCCAAAAACATCCAGTACTTC	CASCGTELAKNIQYF
NA	TRBV29-1	TRBJ2-3	NA	TGCAGTGTTGGCAGCATAGATACGCAGTATTTT	CSVGSIDTQYF
NA	TRBV5-8	TRBJ2-1	TRBD2	TGCGCCAGCAGCTTGGGATTAGCGGGGAGTTCTTACAATGAGCAGTTCTTC	CASSLGLAGSSYNEQFF
NA	TRBV5-1	TRBJ2-1	TRBD2	TGCGCCAGCACTCTTCTAGCGGGAGGATATGAGCAGTTCTTC	CASTLLAGGYEQFF
NA	TRBV7-9	TRBJ1-2	NA	TGTGCCGGCAGATGGGATAGGGGGTTTCATGACTACACCTTC	CAGRWDRGFHDYTF
NA	TRBV28	TRBJ2-7	NA	TGTGCCAGTAGTCCTCGACAGGAGTACTACAAGCAGTACTTC	CASSPRQEYYKQYF
NA	TRBV6-5	TRBJ2-1	TRBD2	TGTGCCAGCAGTCAAGTCGGGGGGGTAGTTGAGCAGTCATTC	CASSQVGGVVEQSF
NA	TRBV4-2	TRBJ1-2	NA	TGTGCCAGCAGCGCCATCGACGGGAACTATGGCTACACCTTC	CASSAIDGNYGYTF
NA	TRBV5-4	TRBJ2-3	TRBD2	TGTGCCACCAGCTTGCACGCGGGAGGGCCCACAGATACCCAGTATTTT	CATSLHAGGPTDTQYF
NA	TRBV29-1	TRBJ2-1	NA	TGCAGCGTTCGAGAGGTATACAATGAGCAGCTCTTC	CSVREVYNEQLF
NA	TRBV14	TRBJ2-7	TRBD1	TGTGCCAGCGGCCCCGGGACAGGTGGTCCCTACGAGCAGTACTTC	CASGPGTGGPYEQYF
NA	TRBV19	TRBJ1-2	NA	TGTGCCAGTAGTGAGGGTCCGTACTATGGCTACACCTTC	CASSEGPYYGYTF
NA	TRBV10-2	TRBJ1-1	NA	TGCGCTAGCAGTGAAGCGGAAAACACTGAAGCTTTCTTT	CASSEAENTEAFF
NA	TRBV11-2	TRBJ2-4	TRBD1	TGTGCCAGCTGCTCAGGGACAGGGGATAACATTCAGCACTTC	CASCSGTGDNIQHF
NA	TRBV6-5	TRBJ2-7	NA	TGTGCCAGAATAGAAGCGAGTCTCTACGAGCTGTACTTT	CARIEASLYELYF
NA	TRBV11-1	TRBJ2-2	NA	TGTGCCAGCAGCCCATCGGGGGGCGCACACGGGGAGCTGTTTTTT	CASSPSGGAHGELFF
NA	TRBV30	TRBJ2-1	NA	TGTGCCTGGAGTTGGCTAGCTGGAGTGGGGGATGAGCCGTTCTTC	CAWSWLAGVGDEPFF
NA	TRBV12-3/TRBV12-4	TRBJ1-5	NA	TGTGCCAGCAGTTTCAGGGCGTCTGAGCAGCCCAAGCATTTT	CASSFRASEQPKHF
NA	TRBV29-1	TRBJ2-3	TRBD2	TGCAGTGTTGAAGGGCGGATCGGGACTAGACAAGATACGCAGAATTTT	CSVEGRIGTRQDTQNF
NA	TRBV5-4	TRBJ2-3	NA	TGTGCCAACAACATTACTGGAGATACGCAGTATTTT	CANNITGDTQYF
NA	TRBV6-2/TRBV6-3	TRBJ2-7	NA	TGTGCCAGCAGTTCGTTCGGGATAGCCTACGAGAAGTACTTC	CASSSFGIAYEKYF
NA	TRBV4-2	TRBJ2-3	TRBD1	TGTGCCAGCAGCCAAGAGGCGACAGGGACCACATATACGCTGTATTTT	CASSQEATGTTYTLYF
NA	TRBV5-8	TRBJ2-1	TRBD2	TGTGTCAGCAGCGTGATACATCTAGCGGGAGCGGCCCACAATGAGCAGTTCTTC	CVSSVIHLAGAAHNEQFF
NA	TRBV29-1	TRBJ2-5	NA	TGCAGCGTTGAAGCGGTCGGGGGGCGGGCAGAGACCCAGTACTTC	CSVEAVGGRAETQYF
few	TRBV9	TRBJ2-7	NA	TGTGCCAGCAGCGTAGATGTGGGCTACGAGCAGTACTTC	CASSVDVGYEQYF
medium-sized	TRBV12-3/TRBV12-4	TRBJ2-2	TRBD1	TGTGCCAGCAACCCGACAGGGGTGGCCGGGGAGCTGTTTTTT	CASNPTGVAGELFF
NA	TRBV4-2	TRBJ2-2	NA	TGTTCCAGTAGCCAGTTGACACCGGAAGGATCGAACACCGGGGAGCTGTTTTTT	CSSSQLTPEGSNTGELFF
few	TRBV9	TRBJ2-3	NA	TGTGCCAGCAGCGCTAGTGTCACAGATACGCAGTATTTT	CASSASVTDTQYF
NA	TRBV14	TRBJ2-3	NA	TGTGCCAGCAGCCGAGAATACACAGACATGCAGTATTTT	CASSREYTDMQYF
NA	TRBV29-1	TRBJ2-7	NA	TGCAGCGTTCGGGACAAGGCCTACGGGCAATACTTC	CSVRDKAYGQYF
many	TRBV6-1	TRBJ1-1	TRBD1	TGTGCCAGCAGTGAAGCGATAGGGGGCGGACGGAATGAAGCTTTCTTT	CASSEAIGGGRNEAFF
medium-sized	TRBV10-3	TRBJ1-1	NA	TGTGCCATCAGTGAGGGACGGCTAAGCGGTGCTTTCTTT	CAISEGRLSGAFF
once	TRBV12-3/TRBV12-4	TRBJ1-2	NA	TGTGCCAGCACGCCCCGGGAGGTGAACTATGGCTACACCTTC	CASTPREVNYGYTF
NA	TRBV6-2/TRBV6-3	TRBJ2-1	NA	TGTGCCGACTCGGCGGACGGGCCCTACAATGAGCAGTTCTTC	CADSADGPYNEQFF
NA	TRBV7-9	TRBJ2-6	NA	TGTGCCAGCGGCCAGACGGAATCTGGGGCCAACGTCCTGATTTTC	CASGQTESGANVLIF
NA	TRBV29-1	TRBJ2-4	NA	TGCAGCGTTTTAGGGGGAGTCAAAAACATTCAGTACTTC	CSVLGGVKNIQYF
many	TRBV5-8	TRBJ2-1	TRBD2	TGTGCCAGCAGCGTGATGCATCTAGCGGGAGCGGCCCACAATGAGCAGTTCTTC	CASSVMHLAGAAHNEQFF
once	TRBV20-1	TRBJ2-2	NA	TGTAGTGCTAGAGTATTAGGGGGAGATGCCGGGGAGCTGTTTTTT	CSARVLGGDAGELFF
NA	TRBV11-3	TRBJ2-1	NA	TGTGCCAGCCCGGGACGAAACGAAGACAATGAGCAGTTCTTC	CASPGRNEDNEQFF
once	TRBV14	TRBJ2-1	NA	TGTGCCAGCAGTTCCGTAGCGGCATGGGTGAACAATGAGCAGTTCTTC	CASSSVAAWVNNEQFF
many	TRBV7-9	TRBJ2-5	TRBD2	TGTGCCAGCAGCTCTAGCGGGAGGGCGTCAGAGACCCAGTACTTC	CASSSSGRASETQYF
NA	TRBV11-1	TRBJ2-1	TRBD2	TGTGCCAGCAGCATAGGAGAGACTAGCGGGGCCTCACGGTTTGACAATGAGCAGTTCTTC	CASSIGETSGASRFDNEQFF
NA	TRBV28	TRBJ2-3	NA	TGTGCCAACAGCCAACACCCCGGGATTTCCGATACGCAGTATTTT	CANSQHPGISDTQYF
many	TRBV16	TRBJ1-2	NA	TGTGCCAGCAGCCAATCGGTAACGGGGTATGGCTACACCTTC	CASSQSVTGYGYTF
few	TRBV2	TRBJ1-6	NA	TGTGCCAGCAGCCTACAGGAAAACTCCTATAATTCACCCCTCCACTTT	CASSLQENSYNSPLHF
many	TRBV5-1	TRBJ2-3	NA	TGCGCCAGCAGCTTTAGGGGGAGCGGAACTAGCACAGATACGCAGTATTTT	CASSFRGSGTSTDTQYF